These T cell receptor beta chains were read from a single sample in a study of T cells in narcolepsy. Method: immunoSEQ multiplex PCR; TCRdb's copy keeps in-frame clones and lacks some. The sample holds over 30,000 clones, roughly 88% seen once. Input material: CD45RA- memory CD4+ T cells from PBMCs. These receptors came from a human donor with narcolepsy. The CDR3 runs from the conserved cysteine through the conserved F or W. The D gene is left open where the match is weak. Clone size is not always given. Where it is, it says once, few, many or a class for expanded clones.

d_call	v_call	clone_size	j_call	cdr3_nt	cdr3_aa
-	TRBV6-1	-	TRBJ2-7	TGTGCCAGCAGTGAATCTCAGGGTGGCGAGCAGTACTTC	CASSESQGGEQYF
-	TRBV30	-	TRBJ2-2	TGTGCCTGGAGTCCTCCGGGTCGCAGGGGCGGTACCGGGGAGCTGTTTTTT	CAWSPPGRRGGTGELFF
-	TRBV27	once	TRBJ1-5	TGTGCCAGCAGGGGGGCCTATTATCAGCCCCAGCATTTT	CASRGAYYQPQHF
TRBD1	TRBV11-1	-	TRBJ1-1	TGTGCCAGCAGCTTAGGCCGGGACAGAAGGAAGCCGAACACTGAAGCTTTCTTT	CASSLGRDRRKPNTEAFF
-	TRBV7-6	-	TRBJ2-3	TGTGCCAGCAGATTAGGGCCCCGTCTGGCGGCTAGCACAGATACGCAGTATTTT	CASRLGPRLAASTDTQYF
-	TRBV2	-	TRBJ1-5	TGTGCCAGCCAAACATGGAGGGACCAGCCCCAGCATTTT	CASQTWRDQPQHF
TRBD1	TRBV5-1	few	TRBJ1-6	TGCGCCAGCAGCCGGACAGGGGGCGACGGTTCACCCCTCCACTTT	CASSRTGGDGSPLHF
-	TRBV6-5	-	TRBJ1-2	TGTGCCAGCAGTTACCCAGGGAACTATGGCTACACCTTC	CASSYPGNYGYTF
-	TRBV30	-	TRBJ1-1	TGTGCCTGGAGTGTAAACCTGAACACTGAAGCTTTCTTT	CAWSVNLNTEAFF
-	TRBV4-3	-	TRBJ1-2	TGCGCCAGCAGCCAAGAAAGGGGGGTAGACTATGGCTACACCTTC	CASSQERGVDYGYTF
TRBD1	TRBV7-2	-	TRBJ1-2	TGTGCCAGCAGCCCCGGAACACAGGGGGGCTATGGCTACACCTTC	CASSPGTQGGYGYTF
-	TRBV27	-	TRBJ1-6	TGTGCCAGCAGTTTCGGACCCACCGGGGCGGCACCCCTCCACTTT	CASSFGPTGAAPLHF
-	TRBV9	-	TRBJ1-1	TGTGCCAGCAGCTCAAGCCGCGGCACTGAAGCTTTCTTT	CASSSSRGTEAFF
-	TRBV2	-	TRBJ2-1	TGTGCCAGCAGCCGGGGGATCAATGAGCAGTTCTTC	CASSRGINEQFF
TRBD2	TRBV27	-	TRBJ2-3	TGTGCCAGCAGTCTCGGACTAGGAGATACGCAGTATTTT	CASSLGLGDTQYF
-	TRBV30	-	TRBJ1-3	TGTGCCTGGAGCCTCGGGGGGTCTGGAAACACCATATATTTT	CAWSLGGSGNTIYF
TRBD2	TRBV19	-	TRBJ2-1	TGTGCCAGTAGTATCGCGCTCGGGGGGGCGACCTCCAATGAGCAGTTCTTC	CASSIALGGATSNEQFF
TRBD2	TRBV10-2	few	TRBJ2-1	TGCGCCAGCAGTGAGACTAGCGGGTGGAGTGAGCAGTTCTTC	CASSETSGWSEQFF
-	TRBV5-1	-	TRBJ2-3	TGCGCCAGCAGAGCGGCTGGGTCCCCTTTTACGCAGTATTTT	CASRAAGSPFTQYF
TRBD1	TRBV6-4	-	TRBJ2-1	TGTGCCAGTGGCAGGGACAGGGGGTTTCTTGAGCAGTTCTTC	CASGRDRGFLEQFF
-	TRBV29-1	-	TRBJ1-2	TGCAGCGTTGAAAAGGGGGTAGGCTATGGCTACACCTTC	CSVEKGVGYGYTF
-	TRBV7-9	-	TRBJ1-2	TGTGCCAGCAGCTTAGGAGGCGGGGCCCGGGGCTATGGCTACACCTTC	CASSLGGGARGYGYTF
-	TRBV4-2	-	TRBJ1-1	TGTGCCAGCAGCCAAGATAGGAGCGGCAGCTTGAACACTGAAGCTTTCTTT	CASSQDRSGSLNTEAFF
-	TRBV5-4	few	TRBJ2-7	TGTGCCAGCAGCGACCCGGGGGGCTCCCGCTCCTACGAGCAGTACTTC	CASSDPGGSRSYEQYF
TRBD1	TRBV27	-	TRBJ2-7	TGTGCCAGCAGTTCCACCGGGACAGGACGTTACGAGCAGTACTTC	CASSSTGTGRYEQYF
TRBD2	TRBV7-2	-	TRBJ2-3	TGTGCCAGCAGCATCGCGGGGGGGCCAGATACGCAGTATTTT	CASSIAGGPDTQYF
-	TRBV27	-	TRBJ2-4	TGTGCCAGCAGTAACCACCGGGACGCGCGAGTTGCAAACATTCAGTACTTC	CASSNHRDARVANIQYF
TRBD2	TRBV27	-	TRBJ2-3	TGTGCCAGCAGTTTATCGGGGGGGTGGGATACGCAGTATTTT	CASSLSGGWDTQYF
TRBD1	TRBV6-1	-	TRBJ1-3	TGTGCCAGCAGTGAAGCGGGGCAGGGGGCGGACACCATATATTTT	CASSEAGQGADTIYF
TRBD1	TRBV28	-	TRBJ2-7	TGTGCCAGCAGTCCCCTAACAGGGGGCCTAAACGAGCAGTACTTC	CASSPLTGGLNEQYF
TRBD1	TRBV6-6	once	TRBJ1-1	TGTGCCAGCACCAAGACAGGGTCGGGCACTGAAGCTTTCTTT	CASTKTGSGTEAFF
TRBD2	TRBV19	-	TRBJ2-3	TGTGCCAGTAGTGCGTTAGCGGGGGGGCGGGGGAATACGCAGTATTTT	CASSALAGGRGNTQYF
-	TRBV4-1	-	TRBJ1-3	TGCGCCAGCAGCCGACTGCGGGACCTCTCTGGAAACACCATATATTTT	CASSRLRDLSGNTIYF
TRBD1	TRBV19	-	TRBJ2-2	TGTGCCAGTAGTAGGACAGGGGGCACCGGGGAGCTGTTTTTT	CASSRTGGTGELFF
TRBD2	TRBV7-8	-	TRBJ2-1	TGTGCCAGCAGCCCTCCTAGCGGGTCTAGCTCCTACAATGAGCAGTTCTTC	CASSPPSGSSSYNEQFF
TRBD1	TRBV4-2	once	TRBJ2-3	TGTGCCAGCAGCCCGTCGGGACAGGGGGCGATAGATACGCAGTATTTT	CASSPSGQGAIDTQYF
-	TRBV18	-	TRBJ2-3	TGTGCCAGCTCGGGTGCTCAAATTAGCACAGATACGCAGTATTTT	CASSGAQISTDTQYF
-	TRBV11-3	-	TRBJ2-5	TGTGCCAGCAGCTCCCAAGAGACCCAGTACTTC	CASSSQETQYF
TRBD1	TRBV4-2	-	TRBJ1-2	TGTGCCAGCAGCCGTCGGACAGGGGACCCCTATGGCTACACCTTC	CASSRRTGDPYGYTF
-	TRBV9	-	TRBJ2-5	TGTGCCAGCAGCCCAGGGACTCAAGAGACCCAGTACTTC	CASSPGTQETQYF
-	TRBV4-1	-	TRBJ2-5	TGCGCCAGCAGCCAAGATTGGGGCCAAGAGACCCAGTACTTC	CASSQDWGQETQYF
TRBD1	TRBV4-3	-	TRBJ2-4	TGCGCCAGCAGCCAAGATATCGTCGGACAGGGTCGGAACATTCAGTACTTC	CASSQDIVGQGRNIQYF
-	TRBV7-7	-	TRBJ2-6	TGTGCTAGCAGCTCAGGGGGGACTGGGGCCAACGTCCTGACTTTC	CASSSGGTGANVLTF
TRBD2	TRBV28	-	TRBJ2-7	TGTGCCAGCATCGGACTAGCCAGCTCCTACGAGCAGTACTTC	CASIGLASSYEQYF
TRBD2	TRBV7-2	-	TRBJ2-1	TGTGCCAGCAGCCTAAGCGGGGGATTTTACAATGAGCAGTTCTTC	CASSLSGGFYNEQFF
TRBD1	TRBV19	-	TRBJ1-6	TGTGCCAGTGGACCCACACAGGGGAGGAATTCACCCCTCCACTTT	CASGPTQGRNSPLHF
-	TRBV19	-	TRBJ2-5	TGTGCCAGTAGGCCTACTACAGGGTTGTACCAAGAGACCCAGTACTTC	CASRPTTGLYQETQYF
TRBD1	TRBV4-1	-	TRBJ1-4	TGCGCCAGCAGCCCAGGGGGGGGCTGGAAAAAACTGTTTTTT	CASSPGGGWKKLFF
-	TRBV5-1	-	TRBJ1-4	TGCGCCAGCAGCTTAAGGCAGATTAATGAAAAACTGTTTTTT	CASSLRQINEKLFF
TRBD1	TRBV27	-	TRBJ1-2	TGTGCCAGCAGTTTAAAGGGGGGCAGGGGGCGGGTCTATGGCTACACCTTC	CASSLKGGRGRVYGYTF
-	TRBV5-4	-	TRBJ1-4	TGTGCCAGCAGCCAACCGGGTGAAAAACTGTTTTTT	CASSQPGEKLFF